This T cell receptor beta chain is drawn from a study of blood T cell repertoires in COVID-19 (dated by TCRdb to 2018 to 2021). Some background on the complete study: Samples covering the acute and convalescent phases of COVID-19 were provided by collaborators in the United States, Italy and Spain. The prospective study material was composed of cDNA or gDNA derived from T cells, B-cell-depleted T cells, or PBMCs. Deeply sampled blood TCRbeta repertoires from subjects exposed to, actively infected with, or recovered from COVID-19 were included in the dataset. The repertoires were made available in a free public database intended to serve as a resource for research on the immune response to SARS-CoV-2. Samples were obtained from the ongoing ImmuneRACE study (first 160 participants) and from over 1,000 subjects provided by 6 global collaborators. Nearly every sample came with metadata listing a de-identified subject ID, COVID-19 status, age in years and sex. Where available, HLA class I and class II types were taken from metadata supplied by the sample provider and were not determined by assay-based typing.

Comments on this clone: The antigen it recognizes is unknown. Per-base quality was not reported, and no clone a single base away is much larger than it.

TCRbeta CDR3 regions were amplified from genomic DNA by means of the immunoSEQ Assay, a bias-controlled multiplex PCR. As for the authors' bioinformatics: The number of nucleated cells in each sample was estimated by amplification of reference gene primers within the assay. Sequence reads were collapsed and filtered to measure the absolute abundance of every unique TCRbeta CDR3 rearrangement. Productive Simpson clonality was computed per sample as the square root of Simpson's diversity index over productive rearrangements. Entries here come from immuneACCESS through TCRdb and include only in-frame sequences with V and J called. Some clones fail to appear in such tables; in the studies checked, an unresolved V gene covers under half of the shortfall, and the cause of the remainder is unknown. Clone size and the V and J calls come from that table; the DNA yielded D and trimming. This sample lists some 200,000 clones; 70% to 90% were detected once. The ten top clones hold about 22% of the sample.

Trimming leaves V shorter by 6 bases and J shorter by 6 bases, with the junction holding 5 bases beyond the gene matches. In the germline V gene, CDR1 corresponds to MNHEY and CDR2 to SVGAGI. Spanning cysteine to phenylalanine, the CDR3 consists of 13 amino acids. Only the CDR3 part of the read is kept: 39 bases, read in frame from the first base. Broad study findings and their caveats: How much clinical and demographic metadata was included differed by source and by participant, and the metadata was provided uncurated.

Each collaborating institution followed its own protocols to collect whole blood in K2EDTA tubes. Collaborator samples were shipped for TCRbeta analysis as frozen whole blood, isolated PBMCs, or DNA extracted from either sample type. Source material: peripheral blood. The chain uses TRBV6-5 and TRBJ1-2; 9 central bases correspond to TRBD1. The TCR sequence derives from a man aged 55 to 69 with active or convalescent COVID-19. CDR3 loop: CASRIGTGNGYTF. The DNA sequence follows: TGTGCCAGCAGGATCGGGACAGGGAATGGCTACACCTTC.